This T cell receptor beta chain derives from a study of Graves' ophthalmopathy and Graves' hyperthyroidism listed by TCRdb under 2018. For the wider study: Peripheral blood was collected at initial diagnosis, prior to any treatment. To tell Graves' ophthalmopathy apart from Graves' hyperthyroidism, and to predict which patients would progress to ophthalmopathy, the study relied on TCR beta repertoire signatures. In total, some 130 blood samples were TCR-sequenced: roughly 45 ophthalmopathy, some 80 hyperthyroidism and about 17 hyperthyroidism-to-ophthalmopathy patients. A discovery set of 100 patients (43 ophthalmopathy, around 57 stable hyperthyroidism) was enrolled to explore V-J signatures distinguishing ophthalmopathy from hyperthyroidism. The independent validation cohort included approximately 19 hyperthyroidism patients plus 17 patients who later progressed from hyperthyroidism to ophthalmopathy. T-cell repertoires of thyroid tissue and blood were compared in about 6 hyperthyroidism patients. Following sampling, methimazole starting at 30 mg daily was administered to hyperthyroidism patients, and high-dose intravenous methylprednisolone was administered to ophthalmopathy patients. The approximately 100 discovery patients were randomly split 7:3 into training and test sets. Results and caveats for the whole study, not just this receptor: Ophthalmopathy was separated from stable hyperthyroidism by the 13-signature model with just under 90% sensitivity and 81% to 84% specificity in cross-validation and with 80%/75% in the test set. In validation, the model predicted ophthalmopathy progression with nearly 71% sensitivity and 72.22% specificity; about a dozen predicted patients were CT-confirmed with GO in a median of approximately 6.2 months. Most of the expanded thyroid clonotypes with a frequency above 0.001 were also detected in blood, and it was suggested that the thyroid immune response may be reflected by blood repertoires. No statistical method was used to set the sample size in advance, and the investigators knew which group each participant was assigned to.

Hyperthyroidism was considered stable if no progression to ophthalmopathy occurred within 18 months of follow-up. Patients with hyperthyroidism were aged 18 to 65 years, had been newly diagnosed, and had a disease duration of less than 2 months. Patients with other autoimmune diseases, uncontrolled infections, pregnancy or lactation were excluded. Clinical symptoms, serum thyroxine, TRAb, thyroid ultrasound and orbital computed tomography formed the basis of the diagnosis. Using Ficoll-Paque density gradient centrifugation, PBMCs were isolated from approximately 11 ml of fresh peripheral blood. Total RNA was extracted with Trizol reagent and quality-checked on an Agilent 2100 Bioanalyzer. From the cysteine through the phenylalanine, the CDR3 covers 12 amino acids. CDR3 DNA is the only sequence kept; it has 36 bases, read in frame from the first base. Relative to germline, V is 3 bases shorter and J is 6 bases shorter, with 8 bases between their ends. Per the germline V gene (reference sequence), DFQATT is the CDR1 and SNEGSKA is the CDR2.

For this clonotype: No cognate antigen has been identified for it. No base quality values were provided; no much bigger clone lies one nucleotide off.

TCR beta CDR3 regions were amplified from RNA transcripts for repertoire sequencing. A first-round RT-PCR used HTBI primers with the Qiagen OneStep RT-PCR kit, followed by a second-round multiplex PCR, size selection and purification. The libraries underwent paired-end sequencing with 100 bp reads on an Illumina HiSeq2000. In the paper's pipeline: Reads were processed with SOAPnuke, discarding reads with adapters, uncalled bases, mean Phred below 15, or no exact constant-primer or identifier match. COPE v1.2.5 was used to merge high-quality paired reads. Each unique nucleotide sequence was treated as a clonotype, and MiTCR v1.1 was used to align the clonotypes to the IMGT TRB V, D and J references. Only V-J combinations with frequency above 0.0001 were analysed, covering approximately 99% of repertoires. For each V-J combination, a TCR clonal expansion and chaos score was defined as F50 clonal expansion divided by the chaos observed in the TCRdist matrix. Features were reduced by Welch's t-statistics and random forest to around 13 V-J combinations, which fed a naive Bayes classifier. Thyroid-blood repertoire similarity was quantified with the Morisita-Horn index. Using fastp trimming at Q25 and MiXCR clonotype assembly, TCRdb reanalyzed the public sequencing data and kept in-frame beta chains. Entries are consolidated by CDR3 protein sequence, retaining the most common genes and DNA. In this record, the V and J calls reflect TCRdb's handling and not the investigators' own analysis. In all, the sample holds approximately 380,000 distinct CDR3 sequences, and 21% of those were seen once. Clones ranked in the top ten supply under 3% of the sample.

This clonotype was sampled from a young woman with stable Graves' hyperthyroidism. Donor details come from another sample of the same person, matched by shared clones. The chain links TRBV20-1 with TRBJ2-2, and possibly TRBD2, on 5 matching bases. Specimen: peripheral blood. The DNA is TGCAGTGCTAGTTGGGAGCCCGGGGAGCTGTTTTTT. Its translation reads: CSASWEPGELFF.